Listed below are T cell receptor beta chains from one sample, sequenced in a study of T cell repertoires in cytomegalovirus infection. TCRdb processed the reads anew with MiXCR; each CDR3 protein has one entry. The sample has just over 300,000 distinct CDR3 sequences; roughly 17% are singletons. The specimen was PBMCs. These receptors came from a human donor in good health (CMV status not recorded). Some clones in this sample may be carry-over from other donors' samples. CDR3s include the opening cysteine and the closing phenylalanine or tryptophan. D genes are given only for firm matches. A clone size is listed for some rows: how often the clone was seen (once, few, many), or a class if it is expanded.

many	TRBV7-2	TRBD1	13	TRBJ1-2	TGTGCCAGCGGAACAGGGGTGGCCTATGGCTACACCTTC	CASGTGVAYGYTF
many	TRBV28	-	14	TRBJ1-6	TGTGCCAGCAGTACCCTGGGGGTGACTTCACCCCTCCACTTT	CASSTLGVTSPLHF
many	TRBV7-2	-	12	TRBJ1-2	TGTGCCAGCAGCTGGGGGGGAGGCGGCTACACCTTC	CASSWGGGGYTF
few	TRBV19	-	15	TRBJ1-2	TGTGCCAGTAGTATACCCCCGGACAGCATCTATGGCTACACCTTC	CASSIPPDSIYGYTF
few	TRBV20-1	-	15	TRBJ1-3	TGCAGTGCTAGGGCGGGGCTTAACTCTGGAAACACCATATATTTT	CSARAGLNSGNTIYF
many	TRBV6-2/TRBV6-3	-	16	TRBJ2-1	TGTGCCAGCAGTTACTCGCGGGACAAGCCCTACAATGAGCAGTTCTTC	CASSYSRDKPYNEQFF
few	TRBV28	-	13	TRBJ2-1	TGTGCCAGCAGTTTGTCGCAGGTCAATGAGCAGTTCTTC	CASSLSQVNEQFF
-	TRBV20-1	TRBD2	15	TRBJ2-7	TGCAGTGCTAGAGACGCGACTAGCGGGGCTATCGAGCAGTACTTC	CSARDATSGAIEQYF
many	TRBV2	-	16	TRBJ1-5	TGTGCCAGCAGTGAATGGGGGGAGGATAGCAATCAGCCCCAGCATTTT	CASSEWGEDSNQPQHF
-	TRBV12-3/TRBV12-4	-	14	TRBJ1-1	TGTGCCAGCAGTTTCTTCCAGGGTTGGACTGAAGCTTTCTTT	CASSFFQGWTEAFF
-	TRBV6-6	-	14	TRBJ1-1	TGTGCCAGCAGTCGAACGGACCTATCGCCTGAAGCTTTCTTT	CASSRTDLSPEAFF
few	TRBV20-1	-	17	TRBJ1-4	TGCAGTGCTAGAGACTATAGAAGGACTGCAACTAATGAAAAACTGTTTTTT	CSARDYRRTATNEKLFF
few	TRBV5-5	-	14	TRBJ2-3	TGTGCCAGCAGCTTCGGACACAGCACAGATACGCAGTATTTT	CASSFGHSTDTQYF
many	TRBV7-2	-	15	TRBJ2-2	TGTGCCAGCAGCTTAGATGTGGGTTACACCGGGGAGCTGTTTTTT	CASSLDVGYTGELFF
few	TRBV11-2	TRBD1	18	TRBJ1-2	TGTGCCAGCAGCTTAGGTCCGGGACAGGGGGCCGGGGGGTATGGCTACACCTTC	CASSLGPGQGAGGYGYTF
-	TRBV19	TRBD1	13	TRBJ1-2	TGTGCCAGTACCGTGGACAGGGGGCTTGGCTACACCTTC	CASTVDRGLGYTF
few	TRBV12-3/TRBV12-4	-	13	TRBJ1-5	TGTGCCAGCAGCCTCCTAATTTATCAGCCCCAGCATTTT	CASSLLIYQPQHF
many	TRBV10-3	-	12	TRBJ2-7	TGTGCCATCAGTGGACAGCCCTACGAGCAGTACTTC	CAISGQPYEQYF
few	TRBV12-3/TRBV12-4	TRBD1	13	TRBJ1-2	TGTGCCAGCAGGAAACAGGGGGGGGCGGGCTACACCTTC	CASRKQGGAGYTF
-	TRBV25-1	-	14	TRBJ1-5	TGTGCCAGCAGTGCCGGGGGTGGAGGTCAGCCCCAGCATTTT	CASSAGGGGQPQHF
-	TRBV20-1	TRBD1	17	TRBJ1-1	TGCAGTGCTAGTAACCTACAGGGGGGTTGGATGAACACTGAAGCTTTCTTT	CSASNLQGGWMNTEAFF
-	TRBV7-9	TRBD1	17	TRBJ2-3	TGTGCCAGCAGCTCACCTACAGGGGGCGGTAGCACAGATACGCAGTATTTT	CASSSPTGGGSTDTQYF
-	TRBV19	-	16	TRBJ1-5	TGTGCCAGTAGTAGTACCGAGACAGTTAGCAATCAGCCCCAGCATTTT	CASSSTETVSNQPQHF
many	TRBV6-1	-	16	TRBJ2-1	TGTGCCAGCAGCCGAACAGGGCGCAACTCCTACAATGAGCAGTTCTTC	CASSRTGRNSYNEQFF